These 8 T cell receptor beta chains were sequenced from one sample in a study of cytomegalovirus exposure and HLA in healthy donors. Profiled with immunoSEQ multiplex PCR; TCRdb holds only in-frame clones, not every one. The repertoire holds 160,000 or so clones, with more than 70% as singletons. Sequenced material: PBMCs. The source of these receptors is a man aged 18-30 years in good health and CMV-seronegative.

This sequence joins TRBV30 and TRBJ2-7; D is perhaps TRBD2 (7 bases). CDR1 and CDR2 (germline): GTSNPN, SVGIG (reference sequence). Trimming shortened V by 0 bases and J by 5 bases, and 11 bases separated the two germline ends. The CDR3 totals 13 residues. The CDR3 region has the DNA TGTGCCTGGAGTGTAAGGGGGGGCGACGAGCAGTACTTC. It specifies CAWSVRGGDEQYF.

The rearrangement uses TRBV7-6 and TRBJ1-3, with TRBD1 as a possible D gene (6 bases). V was cut by 2 bases and J by 5 bases, with 13 bases left in between. This CDR3 is 15 amino acids long. The V gene's germline CDR1 is SGHVS and CDR2 FNYEAQ. CDR3 nucleotides: TGTGCCAGCAGCTTACAACCAGGGGTACGAAACACCATATATTTT. Translated, it gives CASSLQPGVRNTIYF.

Only a few counts were recorded for this clone. This chain uses TRBV7-8 with TRBJ2-2; weak D call: TRBD2 (7 bases). V was pared by 3 bases and J by 4 bases, with 15 bases between. Germline CDR1 reads SGHVS; CDR2 reads FQNEAQ. The CDR3 covers 16 residues. The CDR3 reads CASSFGGGHFTGELFF. The CDR3 DNA sequence: TGTGCCAGCAGCTTTGGCGGGGGACACTTCACCGGGGAGCTGTTTTTT.

The rearrangement links TRBV29-1 to TRBJ1-1, with 8 bases that match TRBD1. Germline V lookup: CDR1 SQVTM, CDR2 ANQGSEA. Trimming cost V 5 bases and J 2 bases; bases outside gene matches: 16. The length of the CDR3 is 17 residues. CDR3 DNA sequence: TGCAGCGTTTCTCCTGAGGGGGTGGACAGGGTAAACACTGAAGCTTTCTTT. The encoded protein is CSVSPEGVDRVNTEAFF.

This clone was seen a few times. The rearrangement uses TRBV25-1 and TRBJ2-7, with D possibly matching TRBD1 (5 bases). CDR3 length: 12 residues. Germline-derived CDR1 and CDR2 are MGHDK and SYGVNS. The V end was cut by 6 bases, the J end by 1 base, with 7 bases between. As DNA, the CDR3 is TGTGCCAGCAGCGCAGGGTCCTACGAGCAGTACTTC. Encoded protein: CASSAGSYEQYF.

CDR3 nucleotides: TGTGCCAGCAGCTTAGATTCAGCTAACTATGGCTACACCTTC. It codes for CASSLDSANYGYTF. The chain employs TRBV7-9 and TRBJ1-2; D not certain. The ends were cut back, 1 base at V and 0 bases at J, with 6 bases in the middle. The CDR3 extends over 14 amino acids. Germline V gene sequence: CDR1 SEHNR, CDR2 FQNEAQ (reference sequence).

V usage is TRBV10-1 and J usage is TRBJ2-2; 11 bases are shared with TRBD2. The CDR3 contains 13 residues. The V gene's germline CDR1 is WNHNN and CDR2 SYGVQD (reference sequence). V lost 7 bases and J lost 6; bases outside the gene matches: 1. CDR3 sequence (DNA): TGCGCCAGCACTAGCGGGGGGCCCGGGGAGCTGTTTTTT. This sequence encodes CASTSGGPGELFF.

This rearrangement joins TRBV4-1 to TRBJ2-3, with D possibly matching TRBD1 (6 bases). Trimming shortened V by 1 base and J by 6 bases, and 11 bases separated the two germline ends. This CDR3 contains 14 residues. Germline V gene lookup returns CDR1 MGHRA and CDR2 YSYEKL. The CDR3 sequence is CASSQVLGADTQYF. DNA for the CDR3: TGCGCCAGCAGCCAAGTTTTGGGGGCGGATACGCAGTATTTT.